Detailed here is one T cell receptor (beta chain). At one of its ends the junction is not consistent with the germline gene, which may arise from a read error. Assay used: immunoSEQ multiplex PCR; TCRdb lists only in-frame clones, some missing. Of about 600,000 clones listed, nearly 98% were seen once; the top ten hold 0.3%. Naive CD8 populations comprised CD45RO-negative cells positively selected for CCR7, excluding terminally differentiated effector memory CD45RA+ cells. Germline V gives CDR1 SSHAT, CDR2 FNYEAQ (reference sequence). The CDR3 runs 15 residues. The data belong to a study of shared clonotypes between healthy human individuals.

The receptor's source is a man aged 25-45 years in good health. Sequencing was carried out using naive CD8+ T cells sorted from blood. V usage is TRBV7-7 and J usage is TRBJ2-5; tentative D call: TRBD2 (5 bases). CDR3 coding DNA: TGTGCTAGCAGCCCCGTAGCGCACGAGCAAGAGACCCAGTACTTC. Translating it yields CASSPVAHEQETQYF.